This TCR beta chain was identified in a study of T-cell memory formation after mild COVID-19. TCRdb used MiXCR to reprocess the 5' RACE reads, holding one entry per CDR3 protein. Here the sample spans roughly 130,000 distinct CDR3 sequences, 15% to 20% being singletons. V lost 0 bases and J 6 bases, leaving 9 bases between the germline ends. Per the germline V gene, CDR1 is LGHNA and CDR2 is YNFKEQ. The CDR3 runs 14 residues. The material sequenced was PBMCs or a T cell subset sorted from them (not recorded which). This receptor was obtained from an adult woman who had mild COVID-19 (a few samples of this study predate the infection). Cell type and time point are not known. This sequence joins TRBV4-2 and TRBJ2-1; a weak D match, TRBD1 (6 bases). The CDR3 loop is CASSQDRGGNEQFF. The CDR3 nucleotides are TGTGCCAGCAGCCAAGATCGAGGGGGCAATGAGCAGTTCTTC.